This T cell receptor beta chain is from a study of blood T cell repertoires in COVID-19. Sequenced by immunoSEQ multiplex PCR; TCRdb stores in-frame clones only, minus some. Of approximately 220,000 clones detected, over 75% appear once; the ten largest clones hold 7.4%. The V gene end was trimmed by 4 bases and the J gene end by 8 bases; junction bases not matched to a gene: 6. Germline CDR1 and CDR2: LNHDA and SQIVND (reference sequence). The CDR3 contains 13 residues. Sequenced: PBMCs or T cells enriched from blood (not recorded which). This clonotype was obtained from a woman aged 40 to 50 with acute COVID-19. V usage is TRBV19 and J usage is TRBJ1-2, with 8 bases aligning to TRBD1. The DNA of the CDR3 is TGTGCCAGTAGTACTCGACAGGGGCGCGGCTACACCTTC. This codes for CASSTRQGRGYTF.